The entry that follows covers one T cell receptor (beta chain) sequence. The antigen remains undetermined. These data originate in a study of shared clonotypes between healthy human individuals. Background on the study: The study used three CD4 naive, three CD4 memory, two CD8 naive and one CD8 memory plate per donor. Whole-study findings and limits: Among non-shared clonotypes, generation probabilities were lower than among those shared by all four donors.

TCRdb's copy holds only in-frame clones and misses some; the assay was immunoSEQ multiplex PCR. The sample has roughly 1,000,000 clones, around 78% seen once. CDR3 length: 19 amino acids. V lost 2 bases and J 8 bases, leaving 30 bases between the germline ends. CDR1 and CDR2 (germline): SEHNR, FQNEAQ (reference sequence). Sequencing was performed on memory CD4+ T cells from PBMCs. The subset: CD45RA-negative fraction. The sequence derives from a man younger than 35 in good health. Some clones in this sample may be carry-over from other donors' samples. J is TRBJ1-2 and V is TRBV7-9; D possibly corresponds to TRBD1 (5 bases). CDR3 protein: CASSLRLNRVGQGLAGYTF. DNA of the CDR3: TGTGCCAGCAGCTTACGGCTTAATAGGGTAGGGCAGGGACTCGCGGGCTACACCTTC.